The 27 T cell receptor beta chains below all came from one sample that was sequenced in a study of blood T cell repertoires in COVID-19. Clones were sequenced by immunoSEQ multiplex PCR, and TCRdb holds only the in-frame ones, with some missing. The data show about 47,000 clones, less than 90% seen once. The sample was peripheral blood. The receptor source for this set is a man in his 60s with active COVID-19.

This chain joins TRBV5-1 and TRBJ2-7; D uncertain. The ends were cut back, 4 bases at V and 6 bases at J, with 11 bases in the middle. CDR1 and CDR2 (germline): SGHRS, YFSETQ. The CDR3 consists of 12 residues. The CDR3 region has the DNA TGCGCCAGCAGCCCCGAGTCCGCCGAGCAGTACTTC. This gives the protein CASSPESAEQYF.

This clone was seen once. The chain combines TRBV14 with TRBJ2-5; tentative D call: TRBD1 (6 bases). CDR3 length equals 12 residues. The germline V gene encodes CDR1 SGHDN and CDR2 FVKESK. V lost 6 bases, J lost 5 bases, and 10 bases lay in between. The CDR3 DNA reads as TGTGCCAGCAGTCGGGACACTGAGACCCAGTACTTC. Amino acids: CASSRDTETQYF.

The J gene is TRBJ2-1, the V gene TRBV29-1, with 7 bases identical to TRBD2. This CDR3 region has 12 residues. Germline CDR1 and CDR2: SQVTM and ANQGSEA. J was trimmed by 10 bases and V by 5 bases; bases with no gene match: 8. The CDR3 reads CSVCSGTTEQFF. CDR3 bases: TGCAGCGTTTGCAGTGGGACTACAGAGCAGTTCTTC.

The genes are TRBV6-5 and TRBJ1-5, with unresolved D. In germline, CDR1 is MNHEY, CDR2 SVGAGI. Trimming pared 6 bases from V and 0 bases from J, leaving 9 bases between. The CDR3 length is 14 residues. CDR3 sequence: CASRNRDSNQPQHF. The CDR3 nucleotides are TGTGCCAGCAGGAACCGGGATAGCAATCAGCCCCAGCATTTT.

CDR3 sequence: CASKETGNNSPLHF. The CDR3 coding sequence is TGTGCCAGCAAAGAGACAGGGAATAATTCACCCCTCCACTTT. The gene calls are TRBV7-6 and TRBJ1-6; 7 nucleotides agree with TRBD1. This CDR3 has 14 amino acids. With V trimmed by 7 bases and J by 5 bases, 5 bases remained unmatched. Germline CDR1 is SGHVS and CDR2 is FNYEAQ. The entire variable domain, with the rest obtained from reference TRBV7-6 and TRBJ1-6, is as follows: GAGVSQSPRYKVTKRGQDVALRCDPISGHVSLYWYRQALGQGPEFLTYFNYEAQQDKSGLPNDRFSAERPEGSISTLTIQRTEQRDSAMYRCASKETGNNSPLHFGNGTRLTVT.

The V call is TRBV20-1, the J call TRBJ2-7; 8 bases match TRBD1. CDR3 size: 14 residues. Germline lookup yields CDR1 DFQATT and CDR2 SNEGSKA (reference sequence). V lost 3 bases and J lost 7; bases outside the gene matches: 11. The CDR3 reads CSASPSGQVWEQYF. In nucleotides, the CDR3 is TGCAGTGCTAGTCCCTCGGGACAGGTCTGGGAGCAGTACTTC.

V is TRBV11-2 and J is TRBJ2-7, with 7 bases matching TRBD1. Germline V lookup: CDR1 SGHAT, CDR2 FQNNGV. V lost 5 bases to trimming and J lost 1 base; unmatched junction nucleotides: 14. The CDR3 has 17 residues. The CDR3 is CASSLRPGQAMSYEQYF. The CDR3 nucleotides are TGTGCCAGCAGCCTAAGACCTGGACAGGCCATGTCCTACGAGCAGTACTTC.

CDR3 loop: CASKASGGFEQYF. The CDR3, as DNA: TGTGCCAGCAAAGCCAGCGGGGGATTTGAGCAGTACTTC. The rearrangement joins TRBV6-5 to TRBJ2-7; 8 nucleotides line up with TRBD2. Trimming cost V 7 bases and J 7 bases; bases outside gene matches: 9. The CDR3 length is 13 residues. Germline CDR1 reads MNHEY; CDR2 reads SVGAGI.

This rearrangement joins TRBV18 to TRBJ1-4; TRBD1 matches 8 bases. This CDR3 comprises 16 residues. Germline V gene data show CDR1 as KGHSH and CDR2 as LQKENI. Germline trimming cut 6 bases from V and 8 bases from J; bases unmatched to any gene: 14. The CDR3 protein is CASSPTGGGGREKLFF. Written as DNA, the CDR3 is TGTGCCAGCTCGCCCACAGGGGGGGGAGGCCGCGAAAAACTGTTTTTT.

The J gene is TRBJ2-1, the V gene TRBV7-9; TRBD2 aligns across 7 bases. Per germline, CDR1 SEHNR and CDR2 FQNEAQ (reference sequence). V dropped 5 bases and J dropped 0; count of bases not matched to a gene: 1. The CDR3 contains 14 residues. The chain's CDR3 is CASSPGGSYNEQFF. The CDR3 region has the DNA TGTGCCAGCAGCCCGGGGGGCTCCTACAATGAGCAGTTCTTC.

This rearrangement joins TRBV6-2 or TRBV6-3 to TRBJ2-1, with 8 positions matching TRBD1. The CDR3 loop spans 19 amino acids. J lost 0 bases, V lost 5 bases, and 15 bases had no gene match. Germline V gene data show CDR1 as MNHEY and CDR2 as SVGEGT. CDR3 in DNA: TGTGCCAGCAGTGCTGAATCAGGGGGCTTGTTGAGCTCCTACAATGAGCAGTTCTTC. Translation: CASSAESGGLLSSYNEQFF.

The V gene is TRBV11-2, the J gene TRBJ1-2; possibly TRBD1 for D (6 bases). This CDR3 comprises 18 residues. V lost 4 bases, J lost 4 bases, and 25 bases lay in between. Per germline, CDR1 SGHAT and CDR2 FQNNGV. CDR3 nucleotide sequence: TGTGCCAGCAGCTCCCTTCCCCGGGGGGCATCCGGAGGCTATGGCTACACCTTC. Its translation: CASSSLPRGASGGYGYTF.

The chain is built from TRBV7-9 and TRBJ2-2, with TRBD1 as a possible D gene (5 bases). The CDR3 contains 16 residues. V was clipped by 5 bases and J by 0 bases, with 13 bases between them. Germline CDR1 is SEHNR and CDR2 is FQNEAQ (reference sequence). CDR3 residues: CASSPSDSPNTGELFF. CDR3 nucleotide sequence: TGTGCCAGCAGCCCTTCCGACAGCCCGAACACCGGGGAGCTGTTTTTT.

This chain's CDR3 is CASSPRLAEYNEQFF. The CDR3 DNA follows: TGTGCCAGCAGCCCAAGACTAGCGGAGTACAATGAGCAGTTCTTC. The chain recombines TRBV9 with TRBJ2-1; TRBD2 matches 9 bases. CDR3 length: 15 amino acids. V shed 4 bases and J 4 bases; nucleotides not matched to a gene: 6. The germline V gene has CDR1 SGDLS and CDR2 YYNGEE.

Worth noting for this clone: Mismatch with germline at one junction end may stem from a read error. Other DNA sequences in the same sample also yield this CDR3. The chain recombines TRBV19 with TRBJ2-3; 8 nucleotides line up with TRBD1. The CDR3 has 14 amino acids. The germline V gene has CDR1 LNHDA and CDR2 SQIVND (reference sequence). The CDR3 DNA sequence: TGTGCCAGTAGCCTTCAGGGGGCCGGGGATACACAGTATTTT. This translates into CASSLQGAGDTQYF.

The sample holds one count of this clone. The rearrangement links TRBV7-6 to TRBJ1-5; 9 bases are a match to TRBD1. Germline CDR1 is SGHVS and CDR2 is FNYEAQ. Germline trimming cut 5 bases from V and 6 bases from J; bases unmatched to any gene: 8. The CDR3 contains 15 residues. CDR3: CASSLFGQGSQPQHF. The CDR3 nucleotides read TGTGCCAGCAGCCTATTCGGACAGGGGAGTCAGCCCCAGCATTTT.

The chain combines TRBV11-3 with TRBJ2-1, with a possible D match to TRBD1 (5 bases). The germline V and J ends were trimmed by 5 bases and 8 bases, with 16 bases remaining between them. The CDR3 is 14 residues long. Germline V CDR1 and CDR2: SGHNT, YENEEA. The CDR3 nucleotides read TGTGCCAGCAGCCCTGCAGGAGTCAGGGATGAGCAGTTCTTC. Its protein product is CASSPAGVRDEQFF.

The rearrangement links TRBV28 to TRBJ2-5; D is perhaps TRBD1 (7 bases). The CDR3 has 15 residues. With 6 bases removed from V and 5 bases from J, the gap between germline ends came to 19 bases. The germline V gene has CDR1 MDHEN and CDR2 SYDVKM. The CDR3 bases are TGTGCCAGCAGCACCCGCAGGGGGGATTGGGAGACCCAGTACTTC. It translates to CASSTRRGDWETQYF.

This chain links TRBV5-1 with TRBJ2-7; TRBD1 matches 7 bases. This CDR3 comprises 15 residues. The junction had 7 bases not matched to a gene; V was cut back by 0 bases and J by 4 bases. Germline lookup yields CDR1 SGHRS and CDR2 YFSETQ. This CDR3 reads CASSLGRDSKYEQYF. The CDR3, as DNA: TGCGCCAGCAGCTTGGGCCGGGACAGTAAATACGAGCAGTACTTC.

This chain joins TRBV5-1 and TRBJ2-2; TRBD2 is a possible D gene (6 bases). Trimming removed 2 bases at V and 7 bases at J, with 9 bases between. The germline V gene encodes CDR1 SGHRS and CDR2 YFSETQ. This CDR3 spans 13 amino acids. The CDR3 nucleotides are TGCGCCAGCAGCTTTCTAGCGAACGGGGAGCTGTTTTTT. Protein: CASSFLANGELFF.

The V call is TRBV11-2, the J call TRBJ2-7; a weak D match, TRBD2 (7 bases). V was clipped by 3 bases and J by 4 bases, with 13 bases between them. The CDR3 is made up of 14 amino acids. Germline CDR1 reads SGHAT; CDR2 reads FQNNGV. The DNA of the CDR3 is TGTGCCAGCAGCTTTGGGGGGGGCGGGTACGAGCAGTACTTC. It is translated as CASSFGGGGYEQYF.

The CDR3 spells CATSRDVRAGGTGELFF. DNA of the CDR3: TGTGCCACCAGCAGAGATGTGAGGGCAGGTGGCACCGGGGAGCTGTTTTTT. The chain carries TRBV15 and TRBJ2-2, with D possibly TRBD2 on 5 matching bases. The CDR3 contains 17 residues. Germline V gene sequence: CDR1 LNHNV, CDR2 YYDKDF (reference sequence). V lost 0 bases and J 4 bases, leaving 15 bases between the germline ends.

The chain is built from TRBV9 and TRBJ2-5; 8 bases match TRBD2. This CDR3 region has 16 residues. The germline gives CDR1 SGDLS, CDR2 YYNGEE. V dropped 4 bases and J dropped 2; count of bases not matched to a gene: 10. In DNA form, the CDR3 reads TGTGCCAGCAGCTTTCTCCCCAGCGGGGGACAAGAGACCCAGTACTTC. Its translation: CASSFLPSGGQETQYF.

DNA of the CDR3: TGTGCCAGCACGAGGGCCACAGATACGCAGTATTTT. It yields the protein CASTRATDTQYF. This sequence joins TRBV28 and TRBJ2-3, with D tentatively TRBD2 (5 bases). Trimming stripped 7 bases from V and 2 bases from J, with 7 bases between. Germline assignment: CDR1 MDHEN and CDR2 SYDVKM. The CDR3 has 12 amino acids.

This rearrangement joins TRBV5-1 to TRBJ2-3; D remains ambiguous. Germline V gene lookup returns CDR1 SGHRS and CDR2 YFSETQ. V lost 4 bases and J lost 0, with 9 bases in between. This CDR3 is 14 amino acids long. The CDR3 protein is CASSRQASTDTQYF. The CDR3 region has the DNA TGCGCCAGCAGCCGACAAGCTAGCACAGATACGCAGTATTTT.

The CDR3 loop reads CASLERELSTQYF. CDR3 nucleotides: TGTGCCAGCCTCGAGCGGGAGTTGAGTACGCAGTATTTT. This chain connects TRBV11-2 to TRBJ2-3, with TRBD2 identical over 8 bases. V lost 8 bases to trimming and J lost 8 bases; unmatched junction nucleotides: 9. Germline lookup yields CDR1 SGHAT and CDR2 FQNNGV. The CDR3 has 13 amino acids. Full variable domain (rest looked up from reference TRBV11-2 and TRBJ2-3): EAGVAQSPRYKIIEKRQSVAFWCNPISGHATLYWYQQILGQGPKLLIQFQNNGVVDDSQLPKDRFSAERLKGVDSTLKIQPAKLEDSAVYLCASLERELSTQYFGPGTRLTVL.

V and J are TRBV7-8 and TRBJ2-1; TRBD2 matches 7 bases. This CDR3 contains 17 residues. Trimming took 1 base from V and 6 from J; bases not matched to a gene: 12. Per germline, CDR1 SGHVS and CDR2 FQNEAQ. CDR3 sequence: CASSLVIAGPRGNEQFF. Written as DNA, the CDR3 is TGTGCCAGCAGCTTAGTTATAGCGGGCCCTCGGGGCAATGAGCAGTTCTTC.